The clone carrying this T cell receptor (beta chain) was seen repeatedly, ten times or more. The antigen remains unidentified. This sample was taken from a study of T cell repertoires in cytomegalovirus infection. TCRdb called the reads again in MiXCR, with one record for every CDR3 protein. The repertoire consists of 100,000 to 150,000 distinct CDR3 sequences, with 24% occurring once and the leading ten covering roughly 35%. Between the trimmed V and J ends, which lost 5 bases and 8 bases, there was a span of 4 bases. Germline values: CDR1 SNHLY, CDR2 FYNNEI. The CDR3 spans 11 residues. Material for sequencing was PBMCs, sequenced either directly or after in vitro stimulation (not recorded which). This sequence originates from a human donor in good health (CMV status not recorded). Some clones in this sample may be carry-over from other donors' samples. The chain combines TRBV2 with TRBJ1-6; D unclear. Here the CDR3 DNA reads TGTGCCAGCAGTACGGATTCACCCCTCCACTTT. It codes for CASSTDSPLHF.